This T cell receptor beta chain is drawn from a study of blood T cell repertoires in COVID-19. The V end was cut by 6 bases, the J end by 8 bases, with 22 bases between. The CDR3 loop spans 15 amino acids. Germline CDR1 is MNHEY and CDR2 is SVGAGI. The data were produced by immunoSEQ multiplex PCR, yet TCRdb's version contains in-frame clones alone and is incomplete. The table has 45,000 to 55,000 clones, about 83% seen once. The rearrangement joins TRBV6-5 to TRBJ1-2; perhaps TRBD1 as D (6 bases). This receptor was identified in a man aged 45 to 65 with acute or convalescent COVID-19. Sequenced input: peripheral blood. CDR3 protein: CASSKGGSIGRGYTF. Here the CDR3 DNA reads TGTGCCAGCAGCAAAGGGGGAAGCATAGGTAGGGGCTACACCTTC.